The sequence of this TCR beta chain was determined in a study of T cell responses to AZD1222 COVID-19 vaccine. General study findings and limits: The study reported that nearly half of spike-specific TCRs target unmutated variant regions. After the peak T cell response, and only then, were repertoires sampled. Donors in the cohort were predominantly white British and more often female, and clonal diversity was possibly underestimated.

Turning to this clone: Its antigen remains unidentified.

The assay was immunoSEQ multiplex PCR, and TCRdb's table has in-frame clones only and misses some. The table records 150,000 to 160,000 clones, less than 90% of them present only once. CDR1 is LGHDT and CDR2 is YNNKEL in the germline V gene (reference sequence). This CDR3 comprises 14 residues. V trimming: 5 bases; J trimming: 6 bases; junction bases outside the gene matches: 6. The sequence was collected from an adult in good health. Material: peripheral blood, obtained on day 0 of AZD1222 vaccination. The chain joins TRBV3-1 (or the pseudogene TRBV3-2) to TRBJ2-7; 11 nucleotides line up with TRBD2. DNA for the CDR3: TGTGCCAGCAGCGCCCTAGCGGGGGGCTTCGAGCAGTACTTC. This sequence encodes CASSALAGGFEQYF.